The entry below describes one TCR beta chain. The antigen remains unidentified. This CDR3 region has 14 residues. Germline V gene data show CDR1 as SGHRS and CDR2 as YFSETQ. V shed 4 bases and J 5 bases; nucleotides not matched to a gene: 8. The sample comes from a study of OX40 agonist ivuxolimab in advanced cancers. The overall study: There were three patients with partial responses, one having hepatocellular carcinoma and two cutaneous melanoma. Study results and limitations: The authors did not determine the antigen specificity of the expanded peripheral T cells.

TCRdb keeps only in-frame clones here, not all; method: immunoSEQ multiplex PCR. The table includes fewer than 40,000 clones, around 90% detected once. The sequenced sample was CD4+ or CD8+ T cells sorted from blood, obtained in a trial of the OX40 agonist ivuxolimab. The chain is built from TRBV5-1 and TRBJ2-7; 8 bases are a match to TRBD1. The clonotype comes from an adult with an advanced solid tumor such as melanoma, head and neck, liver or kidney cancer. The CDR3 nucleotides are TGCGCCAGCAGCGAGAGGACAGGGTCCCACGAGCAGTACTTC. It is translated as CASSERTGSHEQYF. Full variable domain (rest looked up from reference TRBV5-1 and TRBJ2-7): KAGVTQTPRYLIKTRGQQVTLSCSPISGHRSVSWYQQTPGQGLQFLFEYFSETQRNKGNFPGRFSGRQFSNSRSEMNVSTLELGDSALYLCASSERTGSHEQYFGPGTRLTVT.